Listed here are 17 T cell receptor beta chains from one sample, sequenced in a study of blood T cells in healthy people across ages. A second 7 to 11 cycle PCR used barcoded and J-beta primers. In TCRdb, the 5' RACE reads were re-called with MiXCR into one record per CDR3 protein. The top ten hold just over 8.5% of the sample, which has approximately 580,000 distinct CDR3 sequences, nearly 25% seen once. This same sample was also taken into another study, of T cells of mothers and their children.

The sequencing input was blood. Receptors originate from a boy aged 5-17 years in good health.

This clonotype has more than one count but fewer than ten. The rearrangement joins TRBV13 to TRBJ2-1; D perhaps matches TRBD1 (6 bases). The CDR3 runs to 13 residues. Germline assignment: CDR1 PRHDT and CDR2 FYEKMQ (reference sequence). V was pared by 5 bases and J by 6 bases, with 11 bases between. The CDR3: CASSRRGSNEQFF. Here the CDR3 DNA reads TGTGCCAGCAGCCGAAGGGGGAGCAATGAGCAGTTCTTC.

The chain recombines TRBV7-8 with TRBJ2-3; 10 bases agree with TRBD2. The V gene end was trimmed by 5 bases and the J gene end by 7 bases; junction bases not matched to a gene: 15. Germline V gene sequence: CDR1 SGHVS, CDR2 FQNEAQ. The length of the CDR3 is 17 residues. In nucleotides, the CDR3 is TGTGCCAGCAGCCCCCCGCTAGGGAGCGGGGGGGGTTATACGCAGTATTTT. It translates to CASSPPLGSGGGYTQYF.

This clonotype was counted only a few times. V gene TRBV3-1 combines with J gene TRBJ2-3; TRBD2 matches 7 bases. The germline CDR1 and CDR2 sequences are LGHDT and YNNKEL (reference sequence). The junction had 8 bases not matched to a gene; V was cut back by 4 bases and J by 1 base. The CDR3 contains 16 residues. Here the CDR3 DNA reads TGTGCCAGCAGCCGCCCACTAGCGCCCGGCACAGATACGCAGTATTTT. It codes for CASSRPLAPGTDTQYF.

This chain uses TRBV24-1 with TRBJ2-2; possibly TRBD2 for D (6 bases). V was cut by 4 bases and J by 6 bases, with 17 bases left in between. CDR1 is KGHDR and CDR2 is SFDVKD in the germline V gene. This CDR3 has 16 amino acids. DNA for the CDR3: TGTGCCACCAGTGAGGGGGGTAGGGGTCTCGCCGGGGAGCTGTTTTTT. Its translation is CATSEGGRGLAGELFF.

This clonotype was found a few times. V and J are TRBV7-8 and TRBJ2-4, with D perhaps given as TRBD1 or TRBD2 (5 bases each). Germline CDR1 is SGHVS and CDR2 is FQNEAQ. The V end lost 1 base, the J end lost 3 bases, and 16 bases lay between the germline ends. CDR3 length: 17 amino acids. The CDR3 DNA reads TGTGCCAGCAGCTTAGGTCCAGGCAGGGAGAGCAAAAACATTCAGTACTTC. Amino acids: CASSLGPGRESKNIQYF.

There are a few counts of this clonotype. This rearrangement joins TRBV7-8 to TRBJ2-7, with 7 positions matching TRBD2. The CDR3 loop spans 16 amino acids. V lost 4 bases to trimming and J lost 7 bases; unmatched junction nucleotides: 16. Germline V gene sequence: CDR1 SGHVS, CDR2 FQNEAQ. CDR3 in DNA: TGTGCCAGCAGCTCCGATTGGGAGCGGGACGGGGAGGAGCAGTACTTC. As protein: CASSSDWERDGEEQYF.

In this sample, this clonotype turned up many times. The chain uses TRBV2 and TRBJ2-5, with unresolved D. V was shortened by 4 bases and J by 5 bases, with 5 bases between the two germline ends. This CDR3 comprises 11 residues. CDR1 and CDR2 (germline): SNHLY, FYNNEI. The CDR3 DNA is TGTGCCAGCAGTGGAAGGGAGACCCAGTACTTC. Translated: CASSGRETQYF.

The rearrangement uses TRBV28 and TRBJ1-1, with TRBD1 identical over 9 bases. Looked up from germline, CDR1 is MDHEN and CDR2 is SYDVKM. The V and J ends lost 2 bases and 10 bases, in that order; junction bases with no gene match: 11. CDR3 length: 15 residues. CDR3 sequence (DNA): TGTGCCAGCAGTTTAAGACCGGGACAGGGCGAGCGAGCTTTCTTT. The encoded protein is CASSLRPGQGERAFF.

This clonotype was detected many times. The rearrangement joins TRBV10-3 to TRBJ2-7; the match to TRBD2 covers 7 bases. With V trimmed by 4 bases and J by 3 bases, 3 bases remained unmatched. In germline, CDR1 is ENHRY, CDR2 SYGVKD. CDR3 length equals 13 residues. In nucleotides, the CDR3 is TGTGCCATCAGTGCAGGACTAGGCTACGAGCAGTACTTC. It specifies CAISAGLGYEQYF.

CDR3 in amino acids: CASSLDFRYGNTIYF. The DNA for the CDR3 is TGTGCCAGCAGCTTAGATTTCCGCTACGGAAACACCATATATTTT. This chain links TRBV7-2 with TRBJ1-3; D unresolved. V lost 1 base and J 4 bases, leaving 11 bases between the germline ends. Germline loops: CDR1 SGHTA, CDR2 FQGNSA. CDR3 length: 15 residues.

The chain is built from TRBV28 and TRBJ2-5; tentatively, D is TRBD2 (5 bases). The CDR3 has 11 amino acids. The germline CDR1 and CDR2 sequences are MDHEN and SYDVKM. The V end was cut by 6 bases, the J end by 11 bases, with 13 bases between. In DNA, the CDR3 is TGTGCCAGCAGGAAGACTATAAAGCAGTACTTC. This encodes CASRKTIKQYF.

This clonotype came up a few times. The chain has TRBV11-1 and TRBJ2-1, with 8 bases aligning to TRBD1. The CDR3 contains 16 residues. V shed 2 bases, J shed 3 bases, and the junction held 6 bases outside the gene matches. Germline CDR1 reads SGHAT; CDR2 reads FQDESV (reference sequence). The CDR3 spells CASSLSGTGGYNEQFF. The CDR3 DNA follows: TGTGCCAGCAGCTTATCCGGTACAGGGGGCTACAATGAGCAGTTCTTC.

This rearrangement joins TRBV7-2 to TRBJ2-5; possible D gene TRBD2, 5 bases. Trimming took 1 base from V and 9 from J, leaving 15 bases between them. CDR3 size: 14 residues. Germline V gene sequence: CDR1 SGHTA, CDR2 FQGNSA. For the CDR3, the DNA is TGTGCCAGCAGCTTAGGAGGGTCGGAAAAGTCCCAGTACTTC. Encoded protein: CASSLGGSEKSQYF.

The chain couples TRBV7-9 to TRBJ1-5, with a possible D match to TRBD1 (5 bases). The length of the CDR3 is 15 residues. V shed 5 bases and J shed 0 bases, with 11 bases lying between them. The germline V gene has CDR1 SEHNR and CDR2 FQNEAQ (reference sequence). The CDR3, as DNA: TGTGCCAGCAGCCCCGGGGGGGTTAGCAATCAGCCCCAGCATTTT. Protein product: CASSPGGVSNQPQHF.

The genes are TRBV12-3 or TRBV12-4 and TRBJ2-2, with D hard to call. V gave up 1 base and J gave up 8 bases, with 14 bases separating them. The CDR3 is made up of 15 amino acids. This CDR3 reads CASSLGQNRQGELFF. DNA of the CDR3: TGTGCCAGCAGTTTAGGGCAGAACCGACAAGGGGAGCTGTTTTTT.

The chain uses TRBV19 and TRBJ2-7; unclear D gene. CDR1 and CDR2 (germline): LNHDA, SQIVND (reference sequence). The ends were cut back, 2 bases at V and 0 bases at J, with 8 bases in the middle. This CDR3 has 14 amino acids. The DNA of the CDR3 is TGTGCCAGTAGTATATCTAGGAGCTCCTACGAGCAGTACTTC. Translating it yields CASSISRSSYEQYF.

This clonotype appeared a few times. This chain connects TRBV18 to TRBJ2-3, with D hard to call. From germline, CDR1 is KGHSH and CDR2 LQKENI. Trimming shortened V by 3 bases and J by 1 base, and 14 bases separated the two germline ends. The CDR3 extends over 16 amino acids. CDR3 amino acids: CASSPPRAFGTDTQYF. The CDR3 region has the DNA TGTGCCAGCTCACCTCCACGCGCGTTCGGCACAGATACGCAGTATTTT.